This TCR beta chain is drawn from a study of T-cell memory formation after mild COVID-19. Trimming removed 2 bases from V and 0 bases from J; junction bases left unmatched: 8. Germline CDR1 SGHRS, CDR2 YFSETQ. This CDR3 spans 16 amino acids. Each CDR3 protein gets one entry after TCRdb re-called the 5' RACE reads with MiXCR. The sample lists under 90,000 distinct CDR3 sequences; approximately 15% were seen once. The chain employs TRBV5-1 and TRBJ2-7; 7 bases are a match to TRBD1. The TCR sequence derives from an adult woman who had mild COVID-19 (a few samples of this study predate the infection). Cell type and time point are not known. The sequencing sample was made of PBMCs or a T cell subset sorted from them (not recorded which). The CDR3 spells CASSFASDRSSYEQYF. CDR3 DNA sequence: TGCGCCAGCAGCTTTGCCTCGGACAGGAGCTCCTACGAGCAGTACTTC.